This entry lists 16 T cell receptor beta chains sequenced from one sample in a study of T-cell memory formation after mild COVID-19 (dated by TCRdb to about 2021). Library preparation employed 5' RACE. The sequencer listed for this sample is Illumina NovaSeq 6000. TCRdb handled the public reads itself, with Q25 trimming in fastp and clone calling in MiXCR, and kept productive beta chains. CDR3 protein duplicates are merged, each entry listing the most common genes and DNA. The sample yields more than 85,000 distinct CDR3 sequences; 11% were counted once. The ten largest clones take up 40% of the sample. The sample taken for sequencing was PBMCs or a T cell subset sorted from them (not recorded which). The receptors were sampled from a man between 18 and 29 years old who had mild COVID-19 (a few samples of this study predate the infection). The sample titles of this study are shuffled in the database, so cell type and time point are left out; the donor was told from shared clones.

Many counts were recorded for this clonotype. The chain links TRBV11-2 to TRBJ2-1; TRBD1 is a possible D gene (5 bases). The CDR3 runs 12 residues. Germline CDR1 and CDR2: SGHAT and FQNNGV. V was pared by 3 bases and J by 10 bases, with 10 bases between. The CDR3 DNA is TGTGCCAGCAGCTTTTCCGGACAAGAGCAGTTCTTC. Translating gives CASSFSGQEQFF.

This sequence joins TRBV4-1 and TRBJ1-1; unclear D gene. V shed 0 bases and J shed 7 bases, with 15 bases lying between them. Looked up from germline, CDR1 is MGHRA and CDR2 is YSYEKL. The CDR3 has 15 residues. In DNA, the CDR3 is TGCGCCAGCAGCCAAGATCCCTCGCACCCGGTTGAAGCTTTCTTT. Its translation: CASSQDPSHPVEAFF.

There are a few counts of this clonotype. The chain couples TRBV5-6 to TRBJ2-3, with TRBD2 as a possible D gene (5 bases). From germline, CDR1 is SGHDT and CDR2 YYEEEE. V dropped 6 bases and J dropped 1 base, with 12 bases sitting between them. This CDR3 is 14 amino acids long. The chain's CDR3 is CASKLWERTDTQYF. CDR3 bases: TGTGCCAGCAAATTGTGGGAGCGCACAGATACGCAGTATTTT. Filled out from reference TRBV5-6 and TRBJ2-3, the complete variable domain reads DAGVTQSPTHLIKTRGQQVTLRCSPKSGHDTVSWYQQALGQGPQFIFQYYEEEERQRGNFPDRFSGHQFPNYSSELNVNALLLGDSALYLCASKLWERTDTQYFGPGTRLTVL.

The rearrangement links TRBV12-3 or TRBV12-4 to TRBJ2-1, with 8 nucleotides matching TRBD2. Germline trimming cut 6 bases from V and 3 bases from J; bases unmatched to any gene: 7. This CDR3 is built from 15 residues. In nucleotides, the CDR3 is TGTGCCAGCAGAATGGCTCTAGCGGGCTACAATGAGCAGTTCTTC. Translation gives CASRMALAGYNEQFF.

V is TRBV12-3 or TRBV12-4 and J is TRBJ2-7; D is perhaps TRBD1 (6 bases). Trimming removed 10 bases at V and 5 bases at J, with 24 bases between. This CDR3 contains 15 residues. This chain's CDR3 is CAIRGPYFETDEQYF. CDR3 DNA sequence: TGTGCCATCAGGGGACCCTATTTTGAGACCGACGAGCAGTACTTC.

The V gene is TRBV20-1, the J gene TRBJ1-1; D remains unclear. This CDR3 has 12 residues. The germline V gene encodes CDR1 DFQATT and CDR2 SNEGSKA (reference sequence). V was shortened by 6 bases and J by 1 base, with 9 bases between the two germline ends. CDR3 in DNA: TGCAGTGCCGCCCGGCCGAACACTGAAGCTTTCTTT. Its translation: CSAARPNTEAFF.

This clonotype showed up just a few times. The J gene is TRBJ1-5, the V gene TRBV4-1, with D unclear. CDR1 and CDR2 from the germline V gene are MGHRA and YSYEKL. This CDR3 has 16 residues. The germline V and J ends were trimmed by 4 bases and 2 bases, with 15 bases remaining between them. The CDR3 region is CASSRGFYTGNQPQHF. CDR3 DNA: TGCGCCAGCAGCCGCGGCTTTTATACCGGCAATCAGCCCCAGCATTTT.

Notes on this clonotype: One junction end disagrees with the germline gene, perhaps due to a read error. The chain has TRBV12-3 or TRBV12-4 and TRBJ1-2, with a tentative D call TRBD1 (5 bases). The CDR3 loop spans 13 amino acids. Written as DNA, the CDR3 is TGTGCCAGCAGTATGACAGCTAACCATGGCTACACCTTC. Its protein is CASSMTANHGYTF.

This clonotype was observed at least ten times. V usage is TRBV4-3 and J usage is TRBJ1-4; D remains unclear. The CDR3 consists of 14 residues. The V end lost 0 bases, the J end lost 14 bases, and 16 bases lay between the germline ends. Germline V CDR1 and CDR2: LGHNA, YSLEER. The CDR3 here is CASSQDLLIGRLFF. The CDR3 DNA sequence: TGCGCCAGCAGCCAAGACCTTCTTATAGGGAGGCTGTTTTTT.

The rearrangement uses TRBV4-1 and TRBJ1-4; weak D call: TRBD1 (5 bases). Germline-derived CDR1 and CDR2 are MGHRA and YSYEKL. With 3 bases removed from V and 4 bases from J, the gap between germline ends came to 9 bases. The CDR3 consists of 14 residues. The CDR3 DNA reads TGCGCCAGCAGCCATACAGGATTTAATGAAAAACTGTTTTTT. This codes for CASSHTGFNEKLFF.

This chain connects TRBV10-3 to TRBJ2-5; D may correspond to TRBD1 or TRBD2 (7 bases each). Germline values: CDR1 ENHRY, CDR2 SYGVKD. V was clipped by 3 bases and J by 5 bases, with 19 bases between them. The CDR3 contains 16 residues. The CDR3 is CAISEGGDSGRETQYF. CDR3 sequence (DNA): TGTGCCATCAGTGAAGGGGGGGACAGTGGTCGGGAGACCCAGTACTTC.

This chain links TRBV9 with TRBJ2-5, with TRBD2 as a possible D gene (6 bases). The CDR3 sequence is 15 residues long. Between the trimmed V and J ends, which lost 4 bases and 1 base, there was a span of 14 bases. Germline loops: CDR1 SGDLS, CDR2 YYNGEE. The CDR3 loop is CASSPTGLIQETQYF. The CDR3 DNA sequence: TGTGCCAGCAGCCCAACGGGACTGATCCAAGAGACCCAGTACTTC.

This clonotype was found many times. The V gene is TRBV4-1, the J gene TRBJ2-3; TRBD2 matches 8 bases. Per germline, CDR1 MGHRA and CDR2 YSYEKL. V was clipped by 8 bases and J by 6 bases; unmatched bases: 13. CDR3 length equals 15 residues. CDR3 sequence (DNA): TGCGCCAGCGGACCTTACAGCGGGGGCCGCGATACGCAGTATTTT. Translation gives CASGPYSGGRDTQYF.

The chain links TRBV7-9 to TRBJ2-7, with D unresolved. Germline V lookup: CDR1 SEHNR, CDR2 FQNEAQ (reference sequence). This CDR3 is built from 14 residues. V lost 1 base and J lost 9, with 16 bases in between. The DNA of the CDR3 is TGTGCCAGCAGCTTAGATGCTTCCTCGGCCAGGCAGTACTTC. Encoded protein: CASSLDASSARQYF.

Only a few counts were recorded for this clonotype. The chain has TRBV2 and TRBJ2-3; 11 nucleotides align to TRBD2. The length of the CDR3 is 14 residues. From germline, CDR1 is SNHLY and CDR2 FYNNEI. J lost 5 bases, V lost 7 bases, and 5 bases had no gene match. The CDR3 sequence is CASNLAGGQDTQYF. The CDR3 nucleotides are TGTGCCAGCAATTTAGCGGGGGGGCAAGATACGCAGTATTTT.

This clonotype was counted only a few times. The rearrangement links TRBV29-1 to TRBJ2-2; TRBD1 matches 9 bases. This CDR3 is 15 amino acids long. V shed 3 bases and J 3 bases; nucleotides not matched to a gene: 5. Per germline, CDR1 SQVTM and CDR2 ANQGSEA. The CDR3 region has the DNA TGCAGCGTTGAGTTCGGGACAGGGTACACCGGGGAGCTGTTTTTT. Translated, it gives CSVEFGTGYTGELFF.